This T cell receptor beta chain was identified in a study of immune evolution from preneoplasia to lung adenocarcinoma (dated by TCRdb to the early 2020s). Context from the whole study: HLA loss of heterozygosity was found in approximately 7% of AIS, 15% of MIA and about a third of ADC lesions, and in no AAH lesions. The study combined immune gene expression, TCR sequencing and multiplex immunofluorescence to profile immune contexture across lung adenocarcinoma precursors and invasive adenocarcinoma. Resected precursor lesions (AAH, AIS, MIA) and invasive adenocarcinomas were compared with paired morphologically normal lung tissue. Sample size was determined by specimen availability and not by a prior power calculation. The immune data were integrated with whole exome sequencing and methylation data obtained from the same cohort of nodules. A total of 40 to 60 patients with pulmonary nodules who underwent surgical resection were included in the overall cohort. A total of under 55 patients contributed TCR sequencing data. According to the study, over a hundred samples were used for TCR sequencing. POLYSOLVER was used to infer class I HLA alleles from exome data, and LOHHLA was used to detect allele-specific HLA loss.

On the study overall, not on this receptor specifically: Top T cell clone frequencies were highest in normal lung and appeared to decrease progressively from AAH through AIS, MIA and invasive adenocarcinoma. Clonality was highest in normal lung, while later-stage lesions appeared to show lower clonality but higher T cell density and diversity. T cell clonality was highest in KRAS-mutant nodules compared with EGFR-mutant or double wild-type lesions. Because all patients came from Japan and China, whether the findings apply to Western populations was uncertain. The findings reflected association rather than direct causation, and larger cohorts with long-term follow-up and longitudinal biopsies were considered necessary.

Using the immunoSEQ hsTCRbeta Kit, TCR beta CDR3 regions were sequenced from DNA. From the authors' description of their analysis: TCR sequencing data were analysed with the ImmunoSEQ Analyzer. T cell clonality was defined as 1 minus Pielou's evenness, as computed on productive rearrangements. T cell diversity was measured with the inverse Simpson index on productive templates. T cell density was defined as TCR beta template counts normalized to usable DNA, with usable DNA estimated by amplification and sequencing of housekeeping genes. Two-sided Kruskal-Wallis tests were used to compare TCR metrics between histologic stages. This is the immuneACCESS table as TCRdb keeps it, with only in-frame sequences that have V and J called. A part of the clones is gone; compared with another copy, unresolved V genes explain less than half, and the rest is unexplained. That table supplies the V and J calls and clone size; D and trimming were determined from the DNA. The sample table lists 5,000 to 6,000 clones, about 82% of them with a count of one. The biggest ten clones account for 10% to 14% of the sample.

This clone was detected only once. Its antigen is still unknown. No qualities accompany the bases; no much larger clone lies one base away. Patients underwent resection in Japan or China between about 2014 and 2017. Two lung cancer pathologists independently reviewed H&E slides to confirm the histologic diagnosis of every case. Premalignant or tumor cells were enriched for nucleic acid extraction by macro-dissection performed after pathologic assessment. FFPE tissue was used for DNA isolation with the AllPrep DNA/RNA FFPE Kit. Taken from the germline V gene (reference sequence), the CDR1 and CDR2 loops are GTSNPN and SVGIG. V is shortened by 0 bases, J by 1 base, and the region joining them spans 11 bases. The CDR3, cysteine through phenylalanine, is 15 amino acids long. The only DNA kept is the CDR3, 45 bases in frame from the first base.

This sequence was found in a person aged 55-85 years with lung adenocarcinoma. The sequenced sample consisted of FFPE minimally invasive lung adenocarcinoma tissue. Explained via the paper, the cell subset or site label denotes: micro-invasive lung adenocarcinoma (MIA). The chain couples TRBV30 to TRBJ2-3; the D gene remains uncertain. This receptor has the CDR3 CAWSVNSPGTDTQYF. The sequenced DNA: TGTGCCTGGAGTGTAAACTCCCCCGGCACAGATACGCAGTATTTT.